These 27 T cell receptor beta chains came from one sample sequenced in a study of cytotoxic CD8 clonotypes in ibrutinib-treated CLL. Using immunoSEQ multiplex PCR, the repertoire was profiled, and TCRdb retains in-frame clones only, with some absent. The repertoire includes around 20,000 clones, around 79% of them detected once, and around 7.7% sits in the top ten. The sample in question was PBMCs, obtained before ibrutinib treatment. These receptors were obtained from a human donor with chronic lymphocytic leukemia.

The chain is built from TRBV6-6 and TRBJ2-2; 8 nucleotides match TRBD2. The CDR3 loop spans 16 amino acids. Germline-derived CDR1 and CDR2 are MNHNY and SVGAGI (reference sequence). J lost 2 bases, V lost 8 bases, and 10 bases had no gene match. The CDR3 here is CASQEARGVNTGELFF. The CDR3 region has the DNA TGTGCCAGCCAGGAAGCGCGGGGGGTCAACACCGGGGAGCTGTTTTTT.

This chain uses TRBV2 with TRBJ2-7; unclear D gene. V gave up 5 bases and J gave up 5 bases, with 10 bases separating them. Per the germline V gene, CDR1 is SNHLY and CDR2 is FYNNEI. The CDR3 covers 12 residues. DNA of the CDR3: TGTGCCAGCAGTCCTAGTTGGAACGAGCAGTACTTC. Translation: CASSPSWNEQYF.

This clone occurred once. The chain links TRBV28 to TRBJ2-6; D unresolved. The CDR3 loop spans 14 amino acids. V lost 3 bases to trimming and J lost 1 base, with 4 bases between them. Germline V gene lookup returns CDR1 MDHEN and CDR2 SYDVKM. CDR3 nucleotide sequence: TGTGCCAGCAGTTTGGTATCTGGGGCCAACGTCCTGACTTTC. It encodes CASSLVSGANVLTF.

The chain's CDR3 is CASSRSQPQHF. For the CDR3, the DNA is TGTGCCAGCAGTAGGAGTCAGCCCCAGCATTTT. The V call is TRBV6-1, the J call TRBJ1-5; D gene uncertain. Germline CDR1 MNHNS, CDR2 SASEGT. This CDR3 has 11 residues. V was shortened by 5 bases and J by 6 bases, with 5 bases between the two germline ends.

The genes are TRBV5-1 and TRBJ1-6; the match to TRBD1 covers 7 bases. This CDR3 contains 14 residues. The V segment lost 4 bases and the J segment 5 bases; nucleotides outside the gene matches: 3. Germline-derived CDR1 and CDR2 are SGHRS and YFSETQ. The chain's CDR3 is CASSAGQNNSPLHF. For the CDR3, the DNA is TGCGCCAGCAGCGCGGGACAGAATAATTCACCCCTCCACTTT.

The chain recombines TRBV15 with TRBJ2-6, with D uncertain. This CDR3 is built from 17 residues. Trimming left V 1 base short and J 0 bases short, with 10 bases between. The germline V gene has CDR1 LNHNV and CDR2 YYDKDF (reference sequence). CDR3 sequence: CATSRAKDASGANVLTF. CDR3 nucleotide sequence: TGTGCCACCAGCAGAGCCAAGGACGCCTCTGGGGCCAACGTCCTGACTTTC.

This chain joins TRBV19 and TRBJ1-1; D call uncertain. This CDR3 comprises 15 residues. Germline loops: CDR1 LNHDA, CDR2 SQIVND (reference sequence). The ends were cut back, 1 base at V and 7 bases at J, with 16 bases in the middle. CDR3: CASSIVFTDSLEAFF. The CDR3 DNA reads as TGTGCCAGTAGTATAGTTTTCACCGACTCCCTTGAAGCTTTCTTT.

This clone was seen only a few times. This chain uses TRBV9 with TRBJ2-1; D is undetermined. Trimming cost V 1 base and J 5 bases, with 13 bases left between them. The CDR3 sequence is 15 residues long. Germline CDR1 reads SGDLS; CDR2 reads YYNGEE. The CDR3 protein is CASSVFHSPNNEQFF. For the CDR3, the DNA is TGTGCCAGCAGCGTATTTCATTCTCCCAACAATGAGCAGTTCTTC.

J is TRBJ1-1 and V is TRBV15; D may be TRBD1 (5 bases). Germline values: CDR1 LNHNV, CDR2 YYDKDF (reference sequence). Trimming shortened V by 6 bases and J by 5 bases, and 19 bases separated the two germline ends. The CDR3 sequence is 15 residues long. This CDR3 is CATSLAGGGVTEAFF. The CDR3 DNA is TGTGCCACCAGTCTGGCGGGGGGTGGGGTAACTGAAGCTTTCTTT.

V is TRBV11-2 and J is TRBJ2-3; D not certain. CDR3 size: 13 residues. Trimming pared 4 bases from V and 1 base from J, leaving 6 bases between. Germline lookup yields CDR1 SGHAT and CDR2 FQNNGV. CDR3 residues: CASSSSGTDTQYF. CDR3 coding DNA: TGTGCCAGCAGCTCAAGCGGCACAGATACGCAGTATTTT. The full variable domain, its missing parts supplied by reference TRBV11-2 and TRBJ2-3, is EAGVAQSPRYKIIEKRQSVAFWCNPISGHATLYWYQQILGQGPKLLIQFQNNGVVDDSQLPKDRFSAERLKGVDSTLKIQPAKLEDSAVYLCASSSSGTDTQYFGPGTRLTVL.

The CDR3 protein is CASRTGAPNNQPQHF. Written as DNA, the CDR3 is TGTGCCAGCAGAACAGGGGCCCCTAACAATCAGCCCCAGCATTTT. The V and J genes are TRBV28 and TRBJ1-5, with 7 bases identical to TRBD1. Germline trimming cut 6 bases from V and 3 bases from J; bases unmatched to any gene: 8. This CDR3 comprises 15 residues. In germline, CDR1 is MDHEN, CDR2 SYDVKM.

The rearrangement joins TRBV7-2 to TRBJ2-3; no definite D call. Germline values: CDR1 SGHTA, CDR2 FQGNSA. The CDR3 has 13 amino acids. V shed 3 bases and J shed 6 bases, with 10 bases lying between them. The CDR3, as DNA: TGTGCCAGCAGCTTGAGAGTGGCCGATACGCAGTATTTT. It yields the protein CASSLRVADTQYF.

The rearrangement joins TRBV9 to TRBJ1-5; D remains ambiguous. This CDR3 region has 15 residues. Deletions cut 3 bases from V and 0 bases from J, with 10 bases between. The germline gives CDR1 SGDLS, CDR2 YYNGEE. The CDR3 is CASSGTVNSNQPQHF. In DNA form, the CDR3 reads TGTGCCAGCAGCGGGACGGTCAATAGCAATCAGCCCCAGCATTTT.

This sequence joins TRBV19 and TRBJ1-2; no clear D gene. V was clipped by 7 bases and J by 4 bases, with 16 bases between them. There are 14 residues in the CDR3. The germline V gene encodes CDR1 LNHDA and CDR2 SQIVND (reference sequence). CDR3 sequence (DNA): TGTGCCAGTATGGTGGGAAGAGACCCCTATGGCTACACCTTC. It yields the protein CASMVGRDPYGYTF.

The rearrangement links TRBV15 to TRBJ1-5; maybe TRBD1 (5 bases). Germline loops: CDR1 LNHNV, CDR2 YYDKDF (reference sequence). V was clipped by 1 base and J by 5 bases, with 9 bases between them. This CDR3 is 14 amino acids long. The CDR3 bases are TGTGCCACCAGCAGAGCCGCAGGGTATCAGCCCCAGCATTTT. Translated, it gives CATSRAAGYQPQHF.

The chain recombines TRBV6-6 with TRBJ2-2; 7 nucleotides align to TRBD1. The J segment lost 5 bases and the V segment lost 0 bases, leaving 6 bases of the junction unmatched. Per the germline V gene, CDR1 is MNHNY and CDR2 is SVGAGI (reference sequence). The CDR3 extends over 16 amino acids. CDR3: CASSYSQGKRTGELFF. The CDR3 region has the DNA TGTGCCAGCAGTTACTCACAGGGGAAGAGGACCGGGGAGCTGTTTTTT.

Note on this clone: Germline is not matched at one junction end, which may reflect a read error. The J gene is TRBJ1-2, the V gene TRBV2; TRBD1 agrees at 7 bases. Germline V CDR1 and CDR2: SNHLY, FYNNEI. This CDR3 has 13 residues. In DNA form, the CDR3 reads TGCCTAGAGGGCGGACAGGTCGACTATGGCTACACCTTC. Amino acids: CLEGGQVDYGYTF.

This sequence joins TRBV29-1 and TRBJ2-3, with D perhaps matching TRBD1 or TRBD2 (5 bases each). Trimming pared 6 bases from V and 1 base from J, leaving 14 bases between. CDR1 and CDR2 from the germline V gene are SQVTM and ANQGSEA. This CDR3 comprises 14 residues. The CDR3 nucleotides are TGCAGCGTCCGGGACCCAGAGGGCACAGATACGCAGTATTTT. Amino acids: CSVRDPEGTDTQYF.

The chain joins TRBV6-1 to TRBJ2-5, with D unresolved. Germline assignment: CDR1 MNHNS and CDR2 SASEGT. This CDR3 is 15 amino acids long. The V and J ends lost 6 bases and 0 bases respectively, with 14 bases between them. CDR3 loop: CASSRTWRYQETQYF. In DNA form, the CDR3 reads TGTGCCAGCAGCCGAACATGGCGCTACCAAGAGACCCAGTACTTC.

This chain uses TRBV6-6 with TRBJ1-2; D remains unclear. Germline CDR1 reads MNHNY; CDR2 reads SVGAGI (reference sequence). The CDR3 has 12 residues. Trimming took 1 base from V and 4 from J, leaving 4 bases between them. The chain's CDR3 is CASSYLGYGYTF. The CDR3 bases are TGTGCCAGCAGTTACTTAGGCTATGGCTACACCTTC.

The DNA of the CDR3 is TGCGCCAGCAGCCGAGACGGGGGGGATACGCAGTATTTT. This gives the protein CASSRDGGDTQYF. V usage is TRBV4-1 and J usage is TRBJ2-3; 7 bases fit TRBD2. J was trimmed by 6 bases and V by 4 bases; bases with no gene match: 4. Germline assignment: CDR1 MGHRA and CDR2 YSYEKL. This CDR3 contains 13 residues.

The gene calls are TRBV15 and TRBJ2-3; 7 nucleotides align to TRBD1. V gave up 3 bases and J gave up 6 bases; unmatched junction bases: 9. Germline loops: CDR1 LNHNV, CDR2 YYDKDF (reference sequence). CDR3 size: 15 residues. This CDR3 is CATSRGLQGFDTQYF. The CDR3 DNA reads TGTGCCACCAGCAGGGGGCTACAGGGGTTTGATACGCAGTATTTT.

The chain combines TRBV30 with TRBJ2-3; 8 nucleotides agree with TRBD1. V trimming: 0 bases; J trimming: 4 bases; junction bases outside the gene matches: 9. This CDR3 has 16 residues. Germline assignment: CDR1 GTSNPN and CDR2 SVGIG (reference sequence). For the CDR3, the DNA is TGTGCCTGGAGTGTACAACTTATGACAGGGGCAGATACGCAGTATTTT. Translation gives CAWSVQLMTGADTQYF.

This chain uses TRBV5-1 with TRBJ1-1; 8 bases match TRBD1. J lost 3 bases, V lost 0 bases, and 7 bases had no gene match. The CDR3 covers 16 residues. Germline V gives CDR1 SGHRS, CDR2 YFSETQ. The CDR3 coding sequence is TGCGCCAGCAGCTTGGTGGGACAGGCATCAGACACTGAAGCTTTCTTT. Its protein product is CASSLVGQASDTEAFF.

This clone has only a few counts. This chain connects TRBV7-6 to TRBJ2-3; TRBD2 aligns across 7 bases. CDR3 length: 13 amino acids. The V segment lost 5 bases and the J segment 4 bases; nucleotides outside the gene matches: 3. From germline, CDR1 is SGHVS and CDR2 FNYEAQ. The CDR3 DNA follows: TGTGCCAGCAGCCCGAGCGGGGCAGATACGCAGTATTTT. It encodes CASSPSGADTQYF.

V and J are TRBV18 and TRBJ2-2; 7 bases fit TRBD1. Germline V lookup: CDR1 KGHSH, CDR2 LQKENI. CDR3 length equals 15 residues. V gave up 8 bases and J gave up 2 bases; unmatched junction bases: 8. As DNA, the CDR3 is TGTGCCAGCCCGGGACAGTGGGTAAACACCGGGGAGCTGTTTTTT. It specifies CASPGQWVNTGELFF.

The gene calls are TRBV27 and TRBJ2-2; D gene ambiguous. CDR1 and CDR2 from the germline V gene are MNHEY and SMNVEV (reference sequence). The CDR3 totals 16 residues. V lost 0 bases and J lost 3, with 11 bases in between. CDR3 residues: CASSLSPFRDTGELFF. For the CDR3, the DNA is TGTGCCAGCAGTTTATCCCCTTTCCGGGACACCGGGGAGCTGTTTTTT.